This T cell receptor beta chain emerged from a study of blood T cell repertoires in COVID-19. Whole-study context: Researchers got acute and convalescent COVID-19 samples from the United States, Italy and Spain. PBMCs, B-cell-depleted T cells, or T cells provided the cDNA or gDNA that made up the material.

The germline CDR1 and CDR2 sequences are MDHEN and SYDVKM. With V trimmed by 6 bases and J by 0 bases, 11 bases remained unmatched. The CDR3 is made up of 16 amino acids. Per the authors' pipeline: Estimation of nucleated cell counts was performed using reference gene primer amplification. Only in-frame clones appear in the TCRdb table, and some are missing; sequencing was by immunoSEQ multiplex PCR. V and J calls and clone size are given by that table; D and trimming were obtained from the DNA. The table has more than 85,000 clones, around 87% seen once. This clone was counted a few times. This rearrangement joins TRBV28 to TRBJ2-7, with 7 positions matching TRBD2. The sequencing sample was made of peripheral blood. This clonotype originated in a man over 45 with active or convalescent COVID-19. DNA for the CDR3: TGTGCCAGCAGGTCCTCGGGGGGAGATAGCTCCTACGAGCAGTACTTC. Protein: CASRSSGGDSSYEQYF.